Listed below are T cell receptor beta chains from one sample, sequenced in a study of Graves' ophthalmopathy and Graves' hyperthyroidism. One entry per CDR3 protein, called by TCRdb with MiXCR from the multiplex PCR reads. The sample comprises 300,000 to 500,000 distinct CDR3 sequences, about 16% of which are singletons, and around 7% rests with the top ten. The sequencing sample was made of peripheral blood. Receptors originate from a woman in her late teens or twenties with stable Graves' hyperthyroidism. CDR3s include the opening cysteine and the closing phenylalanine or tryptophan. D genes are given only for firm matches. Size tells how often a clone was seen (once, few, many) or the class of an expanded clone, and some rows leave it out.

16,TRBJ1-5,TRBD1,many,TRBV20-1,CSARKGTGGFNQPQHF,TGCAGTGCTAGAAAGGGGACAGGGGGCTTCAATCAGCCCCAGCATTTT
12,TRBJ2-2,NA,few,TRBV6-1,CASRDYTGELFF,TGTGCCAGCAGGGACTACACCGGGGAGCTGTTTTTT
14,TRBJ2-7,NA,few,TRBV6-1,CASSPPGGLRRQYF,TGTGCCAGCAGCCCCCCCGGGGGCCTACGAAGACAGTACTTC
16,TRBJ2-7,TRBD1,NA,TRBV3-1,CASSPNTGQGAEEQYF,TGTGCCAGCAGCCCGAACACGGGACAGGGGGCTGAAGAGCAGTACTTC
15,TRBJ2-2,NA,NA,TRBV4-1,CASSQGLRVPGELFF,TGCGCCAGCAGCCAAGGTTTACGGGTCCCCGGGGAGCTGTTTTTT
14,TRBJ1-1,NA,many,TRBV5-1,CASRLGEWVTEAFF,TGCGCCAGCAGGTTGGGTGAGTGGGTCACTGAAGCTTTCTTT
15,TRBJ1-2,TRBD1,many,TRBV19,CATWTGGNPNYGYTF,TGTGCCACCTGGACAGGGGGCAACCCTAACTATGGCTACACCTTC
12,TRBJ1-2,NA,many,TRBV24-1,CATSRQRDGYTF,TGTGCCACCAGTCGGCAGAGGGATGGCTACACCTTC
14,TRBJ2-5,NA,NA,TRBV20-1,CSAVSNAVLETQYF,TGCAGTGCTGTCTCGAACGCGGTTCTCGAGACCCAGTACTTC
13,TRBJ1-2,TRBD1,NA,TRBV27,CASSYTQGAAGTF,TGTGCCAGCAGCTACACTCAGGGGGCGGCAGGCACCTTC
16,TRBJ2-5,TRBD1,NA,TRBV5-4,CASSFWGQGRGETQYF,TGTGCCAGCAGCTTTTGGGGACAGGGCAGGGGGGAGACCCAGTACTTC
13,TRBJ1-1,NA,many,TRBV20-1,CSALGEGGTEAFF,TGCAGTGCACTGGGGGAGGGAGGGACTGAAGCTTTCTTT
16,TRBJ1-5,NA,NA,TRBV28,CASIVGGAVGNQPQHF,TGTGCCAGCATCGTCGGGGGAGCTGTGGGCAATCAGCCCCAGCATTTT
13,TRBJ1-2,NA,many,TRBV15,CATSRDRQSGYTF,TGTGCCACCAGCAGAGATAGACAGAGTGGCTACACCTTC
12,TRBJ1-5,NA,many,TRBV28,CASSEDNRPQHF,TGTGCCAGCAGTGAGGATAATCGGCCCCAGCATTTT
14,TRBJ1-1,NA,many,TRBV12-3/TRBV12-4,CASSLGGWDTEAFF,TGTGCCAGCAGTTTAGGGGGCTGGGACACTGAAGCTTTCTTT
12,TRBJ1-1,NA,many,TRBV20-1,CSASRGNTEAFF,TGCAGTGCTAGTAGGGGAAACACTGAAGCTTTCTTT
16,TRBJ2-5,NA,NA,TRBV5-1,CASTKLTGAGQETQYF,TGCGCCAGCACCAAACTTACGGGGGCCGGGCAGGAGACCCAGTACTTC
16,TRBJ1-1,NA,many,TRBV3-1,CASSQGMGQAPREAFF,TGTGCCAGCAGCCAGGGGATGGGACAAGCACCCCGTGAAGCTTTCTTT
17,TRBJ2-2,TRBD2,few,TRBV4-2,CASSLRLAGADTGELFF,TGTGCCAGCAGCCTCCGACTAGCGGGGGCCGACACCGGGGAGCTGTTTTTT
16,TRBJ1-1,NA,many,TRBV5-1,CASSQPGVRPSTEAFF,TGCGCCAGCAGCCAGCCTGGCGTTAGGCCGAGCACTGAAGCTTTCTTT
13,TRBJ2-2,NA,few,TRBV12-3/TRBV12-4,CASSQTTTGELFF,TGTGCCAGCAGTCAAACCACAACCGGGGAGCTGTTTTTT
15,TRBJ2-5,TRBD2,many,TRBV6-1,CASSEVAGGGETQYF,TGTGCCAGCAGTGAAGTGGCGGGGGGGGGGGAGACCCAGTACTTC
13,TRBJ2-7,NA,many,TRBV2,CASSAGRVNEQYF,TGTGCCAGCAGTGCCGGCAGGGTTAACGAGCAGTACTTC
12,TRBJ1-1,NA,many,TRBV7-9,CASSPYPVEAFF,TGTGCCAGCAGCCCATACCCTGTTGAAGCTTTCTTT
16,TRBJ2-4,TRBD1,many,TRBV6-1,CASSPGQGGAGNIQYF,TGTGCCAGCAGTCCGGGACAGGGGGGAGCGGGAAACATTCAGTACTTC
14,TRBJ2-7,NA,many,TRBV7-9,CASSHPRASYEQYF,TGTGCCAGCAGCCACCCCAGGGCATCCTACGAGCAGTACTTC
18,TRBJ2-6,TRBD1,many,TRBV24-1,CATSDTGTGVPGANVLTF,TGTGCCACCAGTGATACCGGGACAGGGGTGCCTGGGGCCAACGTCCTGACTTTC
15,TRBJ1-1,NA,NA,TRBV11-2,CASSLRVGSNTEAFF,TGTGCCAGCAGCTTACGGGTCGGATCGAACACTGAAGCTTTCTTT
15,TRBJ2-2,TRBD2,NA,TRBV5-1,CASEPTSGGVGELFF,TGCGCCAGCGAACCGACTAGCGGGGGAGTCGGGGAGCTGTTTTTT
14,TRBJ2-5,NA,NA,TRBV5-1,CASSWGDTQETQYF,TGCGCCAGCAGCTGGGGGGACACACAAGAGACCCAGTACTTC
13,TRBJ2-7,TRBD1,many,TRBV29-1,CSVRDRGYDEQYF,TGCAGCGTCCGGGACAGGGGGTACGACGAGCAGTACTTC
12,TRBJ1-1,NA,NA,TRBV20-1,CSGRSGNTEAFF,TGCAGTGGTAGGTCCGGGAACACTGAAGCTTTCTTT
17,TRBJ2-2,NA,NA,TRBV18,CASSPGYRRANTGELFF,TGTGCCAGCTCACCAGGATACCGGCGCGCGAACACCGGGGAGCTGTTTTTT
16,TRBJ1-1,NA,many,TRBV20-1,CSAKALPGLRGTEAFF,TGCAGTGCCAAGGCCCTCCCAGGTTTAAGGGGCACTGAAGCTTTCTTT
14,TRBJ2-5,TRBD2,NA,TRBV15,CATSGLAAQETQYF,TGTGCCACCAGCGGACTAGCGGCCCAAGAGACCCAGTACTTC
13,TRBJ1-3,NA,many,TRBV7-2,CASSFITGNTIYF,TGTGCCAGCAGCTTCATTACTGGAAACACCATATATTTT
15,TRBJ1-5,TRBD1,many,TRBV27,CASSRSGTGYQPQHF,TGTGCCAGCAGTCGTTCCGGGACAGGGTATCAGCCCCAGCATTTT
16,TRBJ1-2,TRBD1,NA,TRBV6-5,CASSYSRRTGHSGYTF,TGTGCCAGCAGTTACTCGAGGCGGACAGGGCACAGTGGCTACACCTTC
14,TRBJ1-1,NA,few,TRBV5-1,CASSLLRGNTEAFF,TGCGCCAGCAGCTTGTTACGGGGAAACACTGAAGCTTTCTTT